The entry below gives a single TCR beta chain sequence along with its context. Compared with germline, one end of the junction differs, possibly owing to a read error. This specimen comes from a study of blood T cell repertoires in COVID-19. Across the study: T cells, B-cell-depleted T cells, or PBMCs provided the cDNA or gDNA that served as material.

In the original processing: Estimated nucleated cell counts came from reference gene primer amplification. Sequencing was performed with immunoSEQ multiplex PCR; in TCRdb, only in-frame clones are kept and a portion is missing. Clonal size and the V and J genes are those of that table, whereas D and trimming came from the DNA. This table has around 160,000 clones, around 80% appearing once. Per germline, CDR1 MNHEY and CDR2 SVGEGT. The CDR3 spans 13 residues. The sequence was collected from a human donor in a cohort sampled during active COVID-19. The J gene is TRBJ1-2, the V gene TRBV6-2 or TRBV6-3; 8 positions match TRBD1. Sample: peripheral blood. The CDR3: CASSRDRSYGYTF. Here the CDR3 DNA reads TGCGCCAGCAGCCGGGACAGGAGCTATGGCTACACCTTC.